This T cell receptor beta chain stems from a study of shared clonotypes between healthy human individuals. In the original analysis: ImmunoSEQ gave junction-only sequences without quality scores, so filtering differed. The data were produced by immunoSEQ multiplex PCR, yet TCRdb's version contains in-frame clones alone and is incomplete. For V, J and clone size, that table is used; D and trimming come from the DNA. The profile shows 450,000 to 650,000 clones, 70% to 80% of them singletons. There are 13 residues in the CDR3. The germline CDR1 and CDR2 sequences are SGHRS and YFSETQ. The V and J ends lost 0 bases and 7 bases respectively, with 8 bases between them.

The clonotype was recovered from a woman between 40 and 55 years old in good health. Some clones in this sample may be carry-over from other donors' samples. The chain joins TRBV5-1 to TRBJ2-1, with TRBD2 as a possible D gene (5 bases). Sample: PBMCs. CDR3 amino acids: CASSLGRGNEQFF. The CDR3 DNA is TGCGCCAGCAGCTTGGGCAGAGGGAATGAGCAGTTCTTC.